Following are 10 T cell receptor beta chains from one sample sequenced in a study of cytomegalovirus exposure and HLA in healthy donors. 13 Jbeta primers and 60 Vbeta primers were used for the PCR. TCRdb keeps only in-frame clones here, not all; method: immunoSEQ multiplex PCR. This table holds 120,000 or so clones, around 75% found once. The sample was PBMCs. These receptor sequences come from a man aged 30 to 45 in good health and CMV-seronegative.

The V gene is TRBV30, the J gene TRBJ1-1, with D uncertain. V lost 7 bases to trimming and J lost 0 bases, with 9 bases between them. The CDR3 is made up of 12 amino acids. Germline CDR1 and CDR2: GTSNPN and SVGIG (reference sequence). CDR3 region: CASLLVNTEAFF. The CDR3 DNA reads TGTGCCTCTCTACTGGTGAACACTGAAGCTTTCTTT.

DNA for the CDR3: TGTGCCAGCAGTTACGGCAGATACAATCAGCCCCAGCATTTT. Translating it yields CASSYGRYNQPQHF. The chain uses TRBV6-5 and TRBJ1-5; no reliable D call. From germline, CDR1 is MNHEY and CDR2 SVGAGI. This CDR3 is 14 amino acids long. Trimming removed 2 bases at V and 3 bases at J, with 8 bases between.

CDR3 nucleotide sequence: TGTGCCAGCTCACCTGACAGGGCTCTCTCCTACGAGCAGTACTTC. It is translated as CASSPDRALSYEQYF. The J gene is TRBJ2-7, the V gene TRBV18; 7 bases are shared with TRBD1. CDR3 length: 15 residues. The germline gives CDR1 KGHSH, CDR2 LQKENI. V shed 3 bases and J 0 bases; nucleotides not matched to a gene: 5. Using reference TRBV18 and TRBJ2-7 for the parts outside the CDR3, the full variable domain is NAGVMQNPRHLVRRRGQEARLRCSPMKGHSHVYWYRQLPEEGLKFMVYLQKENIIDESGMPKERFSAEFPKEGPSILRIQQVVRGDSAAYFCASSPDRALSYEQYFGPGTRLTVT.

The CDR3 protein is CASSDRGTGELFF. CDR3 in DNA: TGTGCCAGCAGTGACAGGGGCACCGGGGAGCTGTTTTTT. The chain carries TRBV6-4 and TRBJ2-2; TRBD1 might be the D (5 bases). Trimming removed 2 bases at V and 4 bases at J, with 5 bases between. This CDR3 region has 13 residues. CDR1 is MRHNA, CDR2 SNTAGT, per germline.

A remark on this clone: At one end the junction does not follow the germline gene, possibly because of a read error. The chain is built from TRBV28 and TRBJ2-4, with a possible D match to TRBD2 (6 bases). The germline V gene has CDR1 MDHEN and CDR2 SYDVKM. CDR3 length: 13 amino acids. In DNA form, the CDR3 reads TGTGCCAGCAGTATCATAGCGGAAAACAGTCAGTACTTC. Residues: CASSIIAENSQYF.

The chain couples TRBV11-3 to TRBJ2-3, with a possible D match to TRBD2 (5 bases). The CDR3 has 15 residues. Germline V gives CDR1 SGHNT, CDR2 YENEEA. V dropped 3 bases and J dropped 1 base, with 11 bases sitting between them. The CDR3 DNA follows: TGTGCCAGCAGCTTGAACCACGGGGGCACAGATACGCAGTATTTT. Protein: CASSLNHGGTDTQYF.

CDR3 loop: CASSPQRGPNTGELFF. DNA of the CDR3: TGTGCCAGCTCACCGCAGCGGGGGCCAAACACCGGGGAGCTGTTTTTT. This rearrangement joins TRBV18 to TRBJ2-2; 8 bases are a match to TRBD2. V shed 3 bases and J 2 bases; nucleotides not matched to a gene: 5. The CDR3 is 16 amino acids. The germline V gene encodes CDR1 KGHSH and CDR2 LQKENI.

The chain carries TRBV10-3 and TRBJ2-7; 7 positions match TRBD1. The CDR3 totals 13 residues. CDR1 is ENHRY, CDR2 SYGVKD, per germline. Trimming removed 9 bases from V and 2 bases from J; junction bases left unmatched: 7. For the CDR3, the DNA is TGTGCCATTTGGGACAGTACTACCTACGAGCAGTACTTC. As protein: CAIWDSTTYEQYF.

CDR3 sequence reads: CASSPPTLGGTDTQYF. CDR3 in DNA: TGTGCCAGCAGCCCGCCTACCTTGGGGGGAACAGATACGCAGTATTTT. V is TRBV28 and J is TRBJ2-3; possibly TRBD2 for D (6 bases). Trimming left V 6 bases short and J 3 bases short, with 19 bases between. The CDR3 runs to 16 residues. In germline, CDR1 is MDHEN, CDR2 SYDVKM. Full variable domain (rest looked up from reference TRBV28 and TRBJ2-3): DVKVTQSSRYLVKRTGEKVFLECVQDMDHENMFWYRQDPGLGLRLIYFSYDVKMKEKGDIPEGYSVSREKKERFSLILESASTNQTSMYLCASSPPTLGGTDTQYFGPGTRLTVL.

CDR3 DNA: TGTGCCAGCAGCCAAGATCCCGGGGGAGGCTACGAGCAGTACTTC. Its translation: CASSQDPGGGYEQYF. V gene TRBV14 combines with J gene TRBJ2-7; D might be TRBD2 (6 bases). The germline V and J ends were trimmed by 0 bases and 3 bases, with 12 bases remaining between them. This CDR3 is built from 15 residues. The germline CDR1 and CDR2 sequences are SGHDN and FVKESK.